This T cell receptor beta chain comes out of a study of graft-versus-host responses after intestinal transplantation. For the study at large: Each recipient received a multivisceral, liver-intestinal, or isolated intestinal graft. Recipients were all induced with anti-thymocyte globulin, then given tacrolimus and steroids for about 3 years. Whole-study results and caveats: Researchers found GvH clones in recipient marrow, and some showed up first in ileum or blood. Early declines in HvG clones that occurred post-transplant were associated with peak circulating GvH clone levels.

The V end was cut by 10 bases, the J end by 2 bases, with 13 bases between. The CDR3 has 13 amino acids. Germline V gene data show CDR1 as MNHNS and CDR2 as SASEGT. Assay: immunoSEQ multiplex PCR; the TCRdb copy retains only in-frame clones and omits some. The data show about 110,000 clones, with about 92% seen just once and approximately 1% held by the top ten. Details on this clone: Its antigen is currently unknown.

This clonotype was obtained from a human donor who was the organ donor for an intestinal transplant. Sample: unstimulated CD8+ T cells sorted from spleen or lymph node cells, taken before transplant. This chain connects TRBV6-1 to TRBJ2-3; possibly TRBD2 for D (6 bases). CDR3 residues: CATPGDPTDTQYF. In DNA form, the CDR3 reads TGTGCCACCCCGGGGGACCCCACAGATACGCAGTATTTT.